The following is a T cell receptor beta chain sequence with its context. Its antigen remains unknown. Amplification used 60 Vbeta primers and 13 Jbeta primers. Profiled with immunoSEQ multiplex PCR; TCRdb holds only in-frame clones, not every one. The profile covers under 150,000 clones, with around 9.6% appearing a single time and 1.5% to 2% taken by the ten largest. This sample is part of a study of cytomegalovirus exposure and HLA in healthy donors. V was shortened by 0 bases and J by 7 bases, with 12 bases between the two germline ends. The germline V gene encodes CDR1 LGHNA and CDR2 YSLEER. The CDR3 is 15 amino acids. General study results and limits: Relative to the approximately 660-donor mean, N-insertions were reportedly fewer in an Asian-associated ancestry cluster in a later analysis. Earlier results showed most TCR beta V segments being productive about 87% or about 30% of the time. Analysis was performed later, and it showed HLA-associated TCR beta chains to be more clonally expanded than equally common others. Researchers reported that three CMV-associated chains were confirmed in vitro as CMV antigen-specific.

The clonotype was recovered from a male donor in good health and CMV-seronegative. Sequenced material: PBMCs. The chain uses TRBV4-3 and TRBJ1-4, with no clear D. The CDR3 loop is CASSQDLKGAEKLFF. The CDR3 nucleotides are TGCGCCAGCAGCCAAGATTTGAAGGGAGCTGAAAAACTGTTTTTT.